This TCR beta chain was retrieved from a study of cytotoxic CD8 clonotypes in ibrutinib-treated CLL. At the level of the study: Following treatment for a median about 12 months, range 6 to 36, response samples were then taken. Across samples, productive templates numbered a few hundred thousand and productive rearrangements reached 75,000 to 100,000 on average. Findings and caveats of the study: Clonality went higher at ibrutinib response and then dropped back toward baseline at progression.

V was clipped by 2 bases and J by 5 bases; unmatched bases: 7. CDR1 is KGHSH, CDR2 LQKENI, per germline. This CDR3 comprises 15 residues. Method: immunoSEQ multiplex PCR; TCRdb's copy keeps in-frame clones and lacks some. The sample includes 300,000 to 350,000 clones, 80% of them seen just once. Turning to this clone: No antigen is known for it.

The specimen was PBMCs, collected before ibrutinib treatment. This TCR came from a human donor with chronic lymphocytic leukemia. V is TRBV18 and J is TRBJ2-7, with TRBD2 matching over 9 bases. CDR3 coding DNA: TGTGCCAGCTCACCAGCGGGAGGGCCTCCCGACGAGCAGTACTTC. This sequence encodes CASSPAGGPPDEQYF.